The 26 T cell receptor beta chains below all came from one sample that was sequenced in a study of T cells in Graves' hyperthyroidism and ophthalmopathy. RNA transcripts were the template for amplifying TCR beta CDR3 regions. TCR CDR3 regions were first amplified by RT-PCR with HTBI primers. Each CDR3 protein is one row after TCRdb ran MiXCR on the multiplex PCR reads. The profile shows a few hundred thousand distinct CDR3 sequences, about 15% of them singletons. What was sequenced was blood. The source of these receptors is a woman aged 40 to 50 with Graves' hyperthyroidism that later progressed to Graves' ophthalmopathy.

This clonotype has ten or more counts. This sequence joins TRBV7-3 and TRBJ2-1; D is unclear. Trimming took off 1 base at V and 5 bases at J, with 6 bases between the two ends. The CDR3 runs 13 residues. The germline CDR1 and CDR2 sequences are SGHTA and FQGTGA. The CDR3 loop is CASSLNSHNEQFF. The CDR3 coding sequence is TGTGCCAGCAGCTTAAACTCTCACAATGAGCAGTTCTTC.

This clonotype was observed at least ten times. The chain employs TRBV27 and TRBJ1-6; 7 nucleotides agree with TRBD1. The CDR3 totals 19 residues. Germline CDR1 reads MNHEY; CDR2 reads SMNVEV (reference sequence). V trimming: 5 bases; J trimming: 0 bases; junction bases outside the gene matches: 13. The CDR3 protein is CASSPRAGGSSSYNSPLHF. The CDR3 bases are TGTGCCAGCAGTCCCCGGGCAGGGGGGTCCAGCTCCTATAATTCACCCCTCCACTTT.

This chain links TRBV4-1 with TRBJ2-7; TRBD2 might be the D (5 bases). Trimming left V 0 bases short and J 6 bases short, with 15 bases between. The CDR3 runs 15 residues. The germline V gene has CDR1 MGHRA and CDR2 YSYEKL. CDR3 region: CASSQEPSLRPEQYF. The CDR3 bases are TGCGCCAGCAGCCAAGAACCTAGCCTCCGCCCCGAGCAGTACTTC.

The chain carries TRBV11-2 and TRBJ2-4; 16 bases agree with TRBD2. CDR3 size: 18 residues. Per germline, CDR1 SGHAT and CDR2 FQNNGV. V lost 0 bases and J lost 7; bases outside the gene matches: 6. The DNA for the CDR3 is TGTGCCAGCAGCTTAGAGGGGACTAGCGGGAGGGAATTGAACATTCAGTACTTC. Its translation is CASSLEGTSGRELNIQYF.

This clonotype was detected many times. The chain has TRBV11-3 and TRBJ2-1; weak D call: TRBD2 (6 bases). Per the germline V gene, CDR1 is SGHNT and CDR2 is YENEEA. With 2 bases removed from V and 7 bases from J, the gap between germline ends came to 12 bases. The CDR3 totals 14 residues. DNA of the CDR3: TGTGCCAGCAGCTTAAGCGCGGGACCGAATGAGCAGTTCTTC. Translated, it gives CASSLSAGPNEQFF.

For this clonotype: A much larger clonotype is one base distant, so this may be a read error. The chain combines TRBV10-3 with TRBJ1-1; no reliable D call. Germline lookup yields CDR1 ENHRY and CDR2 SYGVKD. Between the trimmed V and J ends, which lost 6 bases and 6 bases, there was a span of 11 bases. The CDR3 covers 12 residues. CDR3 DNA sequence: TGTGCCATCAGCTCTCCCGGGGCTGAAGCTTTCTTT. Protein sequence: CAISSPGAEAFF.

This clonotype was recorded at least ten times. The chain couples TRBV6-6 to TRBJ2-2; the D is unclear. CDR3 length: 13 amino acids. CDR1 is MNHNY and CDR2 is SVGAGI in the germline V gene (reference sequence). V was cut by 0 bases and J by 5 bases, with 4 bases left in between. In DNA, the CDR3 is TGTGCCAGCAGTTACTCGGCAACCGGGGAGCTGTTTTTT. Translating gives CASSYSATGELFF.

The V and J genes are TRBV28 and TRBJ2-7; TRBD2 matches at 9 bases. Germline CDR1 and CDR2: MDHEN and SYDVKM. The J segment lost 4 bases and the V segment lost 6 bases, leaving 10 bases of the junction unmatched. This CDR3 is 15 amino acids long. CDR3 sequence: CASSQAASGAYEQYF. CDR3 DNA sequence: TGTGCCAGCAGCCAAGCCGCTAGCGGGGCTTACGAGCAGTACTTC.

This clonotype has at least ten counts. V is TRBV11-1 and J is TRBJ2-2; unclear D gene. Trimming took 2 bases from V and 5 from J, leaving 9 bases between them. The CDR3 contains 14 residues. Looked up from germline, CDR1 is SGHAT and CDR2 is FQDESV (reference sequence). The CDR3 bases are TGTGCCAGCAGCTTAAGGAGCAGTACCGGGGAGCTGTTTTTT. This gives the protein CASSLRSSTGELFF.

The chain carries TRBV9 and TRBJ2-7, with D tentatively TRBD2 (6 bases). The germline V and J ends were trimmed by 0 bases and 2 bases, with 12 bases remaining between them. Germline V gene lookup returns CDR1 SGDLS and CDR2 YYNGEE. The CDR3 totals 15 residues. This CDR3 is CASSVGAGLTYEQYF. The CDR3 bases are TGTGCCAGCAGCGTAGGGGCGGGATTAACCTACGAGCAGTACTTC. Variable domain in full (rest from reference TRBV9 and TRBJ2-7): DSGVTQTPKHLITATGQRVTLRCSPRSGDLSVYWYQQSLDQGLQFLIQYYNGEERAKGNILERFSAQQFPDLHSELNLSSLELGDSALYFCASSVGAGLTYEQYFGPGTRLTVT.

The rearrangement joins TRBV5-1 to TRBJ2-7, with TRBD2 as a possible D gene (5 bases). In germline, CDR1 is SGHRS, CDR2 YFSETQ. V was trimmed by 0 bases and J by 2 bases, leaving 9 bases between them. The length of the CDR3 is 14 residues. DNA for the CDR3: TGCGCCAGCAGCTTGGCTAGCATTGCCTACGAGCAGTACTTC. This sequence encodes CASSLASIAYEQYF.

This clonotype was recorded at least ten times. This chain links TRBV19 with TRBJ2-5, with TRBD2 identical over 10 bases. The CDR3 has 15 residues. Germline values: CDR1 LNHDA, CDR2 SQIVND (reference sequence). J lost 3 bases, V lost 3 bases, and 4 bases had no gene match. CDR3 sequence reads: CASSMAGLAEETQYF. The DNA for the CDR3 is TGTGCCAGTAGTATGGCCGGACTAGCGGAAGAGACCCAGTACTTC.

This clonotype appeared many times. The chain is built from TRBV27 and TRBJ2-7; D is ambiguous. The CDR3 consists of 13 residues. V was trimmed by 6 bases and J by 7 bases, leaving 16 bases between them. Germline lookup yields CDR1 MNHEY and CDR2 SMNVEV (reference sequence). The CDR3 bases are TGTGCCAGCAGACCTCGTTTGTCTGGGGAGCAGTACTTC. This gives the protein CASRPRLSGEQYF.

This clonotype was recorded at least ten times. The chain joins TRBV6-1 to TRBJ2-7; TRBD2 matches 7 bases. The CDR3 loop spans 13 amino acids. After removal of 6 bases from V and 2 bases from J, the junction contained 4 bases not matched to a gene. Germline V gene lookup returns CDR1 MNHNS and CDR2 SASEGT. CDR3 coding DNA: TGTGCCAGCAGACCGAGCGGGACCTACGAGCAGTACTTC. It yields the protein CASRPSGTYEQYF.

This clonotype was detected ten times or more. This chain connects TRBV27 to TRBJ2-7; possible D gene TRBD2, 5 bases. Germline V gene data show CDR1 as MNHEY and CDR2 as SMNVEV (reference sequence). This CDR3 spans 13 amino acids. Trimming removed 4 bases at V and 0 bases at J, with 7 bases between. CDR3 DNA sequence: TGTGCCAGCAGTTACCGGGGCTCCTACGAGCAGTACTTC. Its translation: CASSYRGSYEQYF.

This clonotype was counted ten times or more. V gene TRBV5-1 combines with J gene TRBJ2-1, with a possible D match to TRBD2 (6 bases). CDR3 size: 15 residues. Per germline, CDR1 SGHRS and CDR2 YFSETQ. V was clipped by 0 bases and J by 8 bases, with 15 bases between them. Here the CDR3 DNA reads TGCGCCAGCAGCTTGGAGCGGGCCCTAAAGGATGAGCAGTTCTTC. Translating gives CASSLERALKDEQFF.

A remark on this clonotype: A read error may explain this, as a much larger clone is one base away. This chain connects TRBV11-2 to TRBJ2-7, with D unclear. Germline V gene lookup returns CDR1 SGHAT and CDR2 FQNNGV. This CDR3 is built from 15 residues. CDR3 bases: TGTGCCAGCAGCCTCCTCGGCCAGGCCCCCTACGAGCACTACTTC. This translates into CASSLLGQAPYEHYF. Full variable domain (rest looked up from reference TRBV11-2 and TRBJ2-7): EAGVAQSPRYKIIEKRQSVAFWCNPISGHATLYWYQQILGQGPKLLIQFQNNGVVDDSQLPKDRFSAERLKGVDSTLKIQPAKLEDSAVYLCASSLLGQAPYEHYFGPGTRLTVT.

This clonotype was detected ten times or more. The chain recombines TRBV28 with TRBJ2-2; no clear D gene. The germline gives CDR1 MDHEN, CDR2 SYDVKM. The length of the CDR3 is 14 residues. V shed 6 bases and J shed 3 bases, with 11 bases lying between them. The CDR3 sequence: CASSPSLDTGELFF. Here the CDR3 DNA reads TGTGCCAGCAGCCCTTCTCTCGACACCGGGGAGCTGTTTTTT.

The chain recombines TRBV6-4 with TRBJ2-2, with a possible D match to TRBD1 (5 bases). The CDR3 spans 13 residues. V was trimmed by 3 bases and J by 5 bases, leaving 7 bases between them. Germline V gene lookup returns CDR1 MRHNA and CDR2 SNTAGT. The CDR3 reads CASSEQDTGELFF. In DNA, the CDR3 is TGTGCCAGCAGTGAACAGGATACCGGGGAGCTGTTTTTT.

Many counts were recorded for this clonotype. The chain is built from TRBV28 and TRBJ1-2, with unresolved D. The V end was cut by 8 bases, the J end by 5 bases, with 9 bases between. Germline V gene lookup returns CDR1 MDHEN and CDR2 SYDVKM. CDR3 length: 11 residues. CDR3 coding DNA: TGTGCCAGCTCTTACCGGTATGGCTACACCTTC. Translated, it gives CASSYRYGYTF.

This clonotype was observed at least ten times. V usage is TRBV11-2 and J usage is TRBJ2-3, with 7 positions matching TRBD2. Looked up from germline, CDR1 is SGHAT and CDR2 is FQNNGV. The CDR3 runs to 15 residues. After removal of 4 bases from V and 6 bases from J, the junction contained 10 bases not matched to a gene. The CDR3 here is CASSSLVGRHDTQYF. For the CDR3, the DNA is TGTGCCAGCAGCTCCCTTGTCGGGAGGCATGATACGCAGTATTTT.

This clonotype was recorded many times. The CDR3 DNA reads as TGCAGTGCTAGGCTAGCACCACTTCAAGAGACCCAGTACTTC. Protein sequence: CSARLAPLQETQYF. The chain joins TRBV20-1 to TRBJ2-5; a possible D gene is TRBD2 (5 bases). This CDR3 is built from 14 residues. The germline gives CDR1 DFQATT, CDR2 SNEGSKA (reference sequence). With 3 bases removed from V and 2 bases from J, the gap between germline ends came to 13 bases.

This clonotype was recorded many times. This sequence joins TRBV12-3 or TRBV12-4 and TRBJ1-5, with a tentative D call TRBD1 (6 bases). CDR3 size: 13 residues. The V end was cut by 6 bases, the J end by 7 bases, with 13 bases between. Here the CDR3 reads CASRDSLVQPQHF. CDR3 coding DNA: TGTGCCAGCAGGGACAGCCTCGTGCAGCCCCAGCATTTT.

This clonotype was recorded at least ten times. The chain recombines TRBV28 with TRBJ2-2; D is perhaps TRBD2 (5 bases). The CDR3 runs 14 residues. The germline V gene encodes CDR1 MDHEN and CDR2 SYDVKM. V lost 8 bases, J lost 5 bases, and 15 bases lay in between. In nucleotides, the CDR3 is TGTGCCAGCCTCCCCGGACTCCGTACCGGGGAGCTGTTTTTT. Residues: CASLPGLRTGELFF.

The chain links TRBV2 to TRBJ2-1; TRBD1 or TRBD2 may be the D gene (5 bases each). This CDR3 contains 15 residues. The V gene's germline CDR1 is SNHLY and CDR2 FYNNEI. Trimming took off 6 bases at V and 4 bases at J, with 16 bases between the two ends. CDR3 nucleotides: TGTGCCAGCAGCCCACGAGAGGGGCAATACAATGAGCAGTTCTTC. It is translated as CASSPREGQYNEQFF.

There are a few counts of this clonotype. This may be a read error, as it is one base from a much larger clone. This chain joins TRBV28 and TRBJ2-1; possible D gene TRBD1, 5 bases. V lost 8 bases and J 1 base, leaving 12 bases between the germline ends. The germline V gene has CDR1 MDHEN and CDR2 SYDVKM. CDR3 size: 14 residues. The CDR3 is CASSDKGSYNEQFF. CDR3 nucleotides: TGTGCCAGCTCTGACAAGGGGTCCTACAATGAGCAGTTCTTC.